The text below deals with one T cell receptor beta chain. Its matching antigen is unknown. TCRdb re-called the RT-PCR reads through MiXCR, storing one row per CDR3 protein. The sample holds about 620,000 distinct CDR3 sequences, 10% to 12% seen once. These data belong to a study of response to subunit inactivated influenza vaccine. Study conclusions and caveats: Researchers suggested that each seasonal influenza vaccination recruits few new T cells.

Germline V gene data show CDR1 as SEHNR and CDR2 as FQNEAQ (reference sequence). V was cut by 5 bases and J by 0 bases, with 17 bases left in between. The CDR3 length is 17 residues. Another study also made use of these data, one on T cells expressing NK-cell markers. That paper notes: UMIs accompanied the 5'RACE template switching by which TCR beta cDNA was made. Within the sequenced cohort of eight donors, seven exhibited HCMV seropositivity and one was seronegative. Anti-gamma-delta TCR antibody use in several experiments restricted sorting to alpha-beta TCR T cells. In several donors, these clonotypes also led the CD3+CD56-NKG2C+ fraction.

The TCR sequence derives from a man aged 45-65 years who received an inactivated influenza vaccine. J is TRBJ2-4 and V is TRBV7-9; D gene unclear. The sample consisted of PBMCs from blood, taken on the day of vaccination. In DNA form, the CDR3 reads TGTGCCAGCAGCGGAGACCAACCGGTAGTAGCCAAAAACATTCAGTACTTC. Translation gives CASSGDQPVVAKNIQYF.